These 4 T cell receptor beta chains share one sample of origin, sequenced in a study of CD8+ T cells in alopecia areata (dated by TCRdb to 2017 to 2018). Explained via the paper, the time point label denotes: about 4 weeks on oral tofacitinib. Explained via the paper, the treatment or condition label denotes: oral pan-JAK inhibitor, 5-10 mg twice daily. Library preparation used the immunoSEQ multiplex PCR assay. To provide template for TCR sequencing, every sample had RNA extracted and reverse transcribed into cDNA. In its TCRdb copy, this immuneACCESS table keeps in-frame sequences only and misses some clones. Where compared with another copy, unresolved V genes explain less than half of these, and the others have no known cause. Here the sample has 150,000 or so clones; around 87% occur a single time. The top ten constitute around 13% of the sample. The specimen was CD8+ T cells sorted from blood, collected at week 4, from a patient treated with tofacitinib. Receptors were obtained from a human donor with alopecia areata.

The chain uses TRBV15 and TRBJ2-1, with D perhaps matching TRBD2 (5 bases). CDR3 length: 15 residues. V was shortened by 5 bases and J by 0 bases, with 11 bases between the two germline ends. Germline CDR1 is LNHNV and CDR2 is YYDKDF (reference sequence). The CDR3 loop is CATSHGLSSYNEQFF. The CDR3 DNA reads as TGTGCCACCAGCCATGGACTCAGCTCCTACAATGAGCAGTTCTTC.

The chain is built from TRBV29-1 and TRBJ1-1; D is perhaps TRBD1 (5 bases). The CDR3 has 14 residues. Germline lookup yields CDR1 SQVTM and CDR2 ANQGSEA. Trimming stripped 0 bases from V and 7 bases from J, with 15 bases between. The CDR3 nucleotides read TGCAGCGTTGAAGAGGGGGACCGGTATTTTGAAGCTTTCTTT. Protein product: CSVEEGDRYFEAFF. The variable domain in full, with the rest retrieved from reference TRBV29-1 and TRBJ1-1, is SAVISQKPSRDICQRGTSLTIQCQVDSQVTMMFWYRQQPGQSLTLIATANQGSEATYESGFVIDKFPISRPNLTFSTLTVSNMSPEDSSIYLCSVEEGDRYFEAFFGQGTRLTVV.

The CDR3 DNA follows: TGTGCCAGCAGCCCTGAGCGCGGAGGAACAGATACGCAGTATTTT. Translated, it gives CASSPERGGTDTQYF. The chain joins TRBV4-2 to TRBJ2-3; D perhaps matches TRBD2 (5 bases). The V end lost 4 bases, the J end lost 3 bases, and 14 bases lay between the germline ends. CDR3 length: 15 residues. Germline CDR1 is LGHNA and CDR2 is YNFKEQ.

This chain uses TRBV6-5 with TRBJ2-5; D is uncertain. Trimming shortened V by 2 bases and J by 5 bases, and 9 bases separated the two germline ends. The CDR3 length is 13 residues. The germline gives CDR1 MNHEY, CDR2 SVGAGI. This CDR3 reads CASSYLGVETQYF. The CDR3 nucleotides read TGTGCCAGCAGTTACCTCGGAGTGGAGACCCAGTACTTC.